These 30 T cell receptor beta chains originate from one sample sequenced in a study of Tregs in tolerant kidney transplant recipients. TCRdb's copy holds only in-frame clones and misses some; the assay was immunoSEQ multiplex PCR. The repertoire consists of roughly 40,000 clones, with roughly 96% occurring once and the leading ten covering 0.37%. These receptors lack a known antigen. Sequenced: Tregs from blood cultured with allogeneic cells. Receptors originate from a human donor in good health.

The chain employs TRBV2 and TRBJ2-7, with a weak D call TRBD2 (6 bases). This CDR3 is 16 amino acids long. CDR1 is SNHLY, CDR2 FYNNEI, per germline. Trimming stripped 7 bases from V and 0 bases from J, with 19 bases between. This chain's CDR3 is CASNDPRGARSYEQYF. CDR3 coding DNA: TGTGCCAGCAACGACCCCCGCGGGGCCCGCTCCTACGAGCAGTACTTC.

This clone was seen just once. The CDR3 coding sequence is TGTGCCAGCAGCGTTGGACAGTTAAACTCTGGAAACACCATATATTTT. This sequence encodes CASSVGQLNSGNTIYF. This chain uses TRBV9 with TRBJ1-3; perhaps TRBD1 as D (6 bases). Per germline, CDR1 SGDLS and CDR2 YYNGEE. The CDR3 runs to 16 residues. Trimming pared 2 bases from V and 0 bases from J, leaving 12 bases between.

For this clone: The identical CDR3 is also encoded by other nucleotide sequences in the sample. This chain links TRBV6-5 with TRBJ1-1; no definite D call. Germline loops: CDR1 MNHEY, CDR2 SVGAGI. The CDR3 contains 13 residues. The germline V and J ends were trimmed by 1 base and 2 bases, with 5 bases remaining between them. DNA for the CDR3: TGTGCCAGCAGTTACTGGGGTAACACTGAAGCTTTCTTT. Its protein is CASSYWGNTEAFF.

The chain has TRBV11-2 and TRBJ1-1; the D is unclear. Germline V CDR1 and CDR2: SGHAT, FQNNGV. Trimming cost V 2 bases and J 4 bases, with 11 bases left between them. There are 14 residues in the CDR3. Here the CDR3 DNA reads TGTGCCAGCAGCTTATTGGGTGGGGTCACTGAAGCTTTCTTT. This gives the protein CASSLLGGVTEAFF.

The CDR3 sequence: CASSHRGRLNGNTIYF. CDR3 sequence (DNA): TGTGCCAGCAGCCATAGGGGACGTCTTAATGGAAACACCATATATTTT. The chain employs TRBV5-6 and TRBJ1-3; the D gene is possibly TRBD1 (5 bases). Looked up from germline, CDR1 is SGHDT and CDR2 is YYEEEE. With 4 bases removed from V and 3 bases from J, the gap between germline ends came to 17 bases. The CDR3 is 16 amino acids.

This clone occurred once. The CDR3 loop is CASSLDFDEKLFF. CDR3 in DNA: TGCGCCAGCAGCTTGGATTTTGATGAAAAACTGTTTTTT. The chain carries TRBV5-1 and TRBJ1-4; D ambiguous. The V gene's germline CDR1 is SGHRS and CDR2 YFSETQ. CDR3 length: 13 residues. Trimming left V 0 bases short and J 6 bases short, with 6 bases between.

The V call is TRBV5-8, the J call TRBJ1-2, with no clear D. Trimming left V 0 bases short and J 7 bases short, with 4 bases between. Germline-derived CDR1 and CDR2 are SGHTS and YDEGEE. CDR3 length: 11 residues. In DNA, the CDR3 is TGTGCCAGCAGCTTGGTAGCTGGCTACACCTTC. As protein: CASSLVAGYTF.

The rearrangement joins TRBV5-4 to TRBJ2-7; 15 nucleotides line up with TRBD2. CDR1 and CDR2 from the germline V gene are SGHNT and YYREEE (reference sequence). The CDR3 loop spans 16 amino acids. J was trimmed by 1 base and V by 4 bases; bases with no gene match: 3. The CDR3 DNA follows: TGTGCCAGCAGCCCCGGGACTAGCGGGAGGTCCTACGAGCAGTACTTC. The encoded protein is CASSPGTSGRSYEQYF.

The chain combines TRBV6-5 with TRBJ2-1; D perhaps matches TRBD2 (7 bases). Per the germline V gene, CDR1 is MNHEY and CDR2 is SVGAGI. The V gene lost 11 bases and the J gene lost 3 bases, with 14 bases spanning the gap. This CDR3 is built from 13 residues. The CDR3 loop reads CAARGDYYNEQFF. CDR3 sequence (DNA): TGTGCCGCAAGGGGGGACTACTACAATGAGCAGTTCTTC.

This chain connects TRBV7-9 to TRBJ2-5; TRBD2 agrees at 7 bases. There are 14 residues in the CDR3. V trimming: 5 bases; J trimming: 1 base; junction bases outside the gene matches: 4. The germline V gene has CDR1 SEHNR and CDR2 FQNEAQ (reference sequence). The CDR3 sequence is CASSPLAVQETQYF. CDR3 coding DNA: TGTGCCAGCAGCCCCCTAGCGGTCCAAGAGACCCAGTACTTC.

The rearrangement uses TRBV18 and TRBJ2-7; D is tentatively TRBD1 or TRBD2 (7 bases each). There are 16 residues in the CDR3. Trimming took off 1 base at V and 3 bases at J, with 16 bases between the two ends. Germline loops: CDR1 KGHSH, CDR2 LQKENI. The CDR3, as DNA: TGTGCCAGCTCACCACTGGGAGGGGGCGATCACTACGAGCAGTACTTC. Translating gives CASSPLGGGDHYEQYF.

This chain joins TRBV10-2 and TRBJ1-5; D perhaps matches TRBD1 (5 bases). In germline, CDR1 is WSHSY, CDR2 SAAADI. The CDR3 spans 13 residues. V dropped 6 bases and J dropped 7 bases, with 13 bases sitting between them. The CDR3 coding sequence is TGCGCCAGCAGCTTACAGGAGAGGCAGCCCCAGCATTTT. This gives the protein CASSLQERQPQHF.

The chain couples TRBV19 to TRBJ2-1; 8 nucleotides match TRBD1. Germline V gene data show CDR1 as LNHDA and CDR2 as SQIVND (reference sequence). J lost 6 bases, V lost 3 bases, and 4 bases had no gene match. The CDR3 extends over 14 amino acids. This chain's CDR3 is CASSMQGASNEQFF. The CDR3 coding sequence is TGTGCCAGTAGTATGCAGGGGGCTTCCAATGAGCAGTTCTTC.

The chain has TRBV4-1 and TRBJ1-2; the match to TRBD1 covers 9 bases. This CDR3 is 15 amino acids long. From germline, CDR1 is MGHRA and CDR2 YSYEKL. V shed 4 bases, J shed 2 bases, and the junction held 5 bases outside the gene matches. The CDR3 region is CASSPRTGANYGYTF. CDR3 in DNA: TGCGCCAGCAGCCCCCGGACAGGGGCCAACTATGGCTACACCTTC.

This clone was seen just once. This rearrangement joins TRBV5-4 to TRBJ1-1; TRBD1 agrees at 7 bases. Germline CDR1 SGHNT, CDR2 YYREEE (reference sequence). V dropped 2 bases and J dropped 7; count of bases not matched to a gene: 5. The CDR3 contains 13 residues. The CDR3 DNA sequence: TGTGCCAGCAGCTTTGGTTCAGGGGGTGAAGCTTTCTTT. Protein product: CASSFGSGGEAFF.

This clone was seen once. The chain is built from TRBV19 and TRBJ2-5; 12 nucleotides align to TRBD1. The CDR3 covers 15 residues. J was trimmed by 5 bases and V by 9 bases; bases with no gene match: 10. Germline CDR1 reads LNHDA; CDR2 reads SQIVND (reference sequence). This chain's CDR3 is CASSGTGGLRETQYF. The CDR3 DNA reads TGTGCCAGCTCCGGGACAGGGGGCCTCCGGGAGACCCAGTACTTC. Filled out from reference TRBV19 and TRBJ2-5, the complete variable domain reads DGGITQSPKYLFRKEGQNVTLSCEQNLNHDAMYWYRQDPGQGLRLIYYSQIVNDFQKGDIAEGYSVSREKKESFPLTVTSAQKNPTAFYLCASSGTGGLRETQYFGPGTRLLVL.

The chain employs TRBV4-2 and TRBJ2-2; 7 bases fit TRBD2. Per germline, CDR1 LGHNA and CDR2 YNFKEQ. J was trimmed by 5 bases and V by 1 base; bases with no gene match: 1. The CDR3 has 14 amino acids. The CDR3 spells CASSQVGGTGELFF. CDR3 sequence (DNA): TGTGCCAGCAGCCAAGTGGGGGGGACCGGGGAGCTGTTTTTT.

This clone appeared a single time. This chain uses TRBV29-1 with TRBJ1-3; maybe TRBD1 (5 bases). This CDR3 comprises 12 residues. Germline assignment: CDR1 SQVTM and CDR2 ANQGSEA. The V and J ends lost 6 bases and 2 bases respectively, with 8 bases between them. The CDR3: CSVRGPGNTIYF. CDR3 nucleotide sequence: TGCAGCGTGAGGGGCCCTGGAAACACCATATATTTT.

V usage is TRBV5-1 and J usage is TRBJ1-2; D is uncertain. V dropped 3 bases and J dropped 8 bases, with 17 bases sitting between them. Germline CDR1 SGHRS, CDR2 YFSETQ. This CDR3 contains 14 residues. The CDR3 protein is CASSSLGVRAGYTF. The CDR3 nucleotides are TGCGCCAGCAGCTCCCTTGGCGTGCGGGCCGGCTACACCTTC.

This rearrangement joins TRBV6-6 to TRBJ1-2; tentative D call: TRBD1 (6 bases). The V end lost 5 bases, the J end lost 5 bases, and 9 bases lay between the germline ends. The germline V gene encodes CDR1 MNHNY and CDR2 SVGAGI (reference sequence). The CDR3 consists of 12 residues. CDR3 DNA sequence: TGTGCCAGCAGTCGACAGGAATATGGCTACACCTTC. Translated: CASSRQEYGYTF.

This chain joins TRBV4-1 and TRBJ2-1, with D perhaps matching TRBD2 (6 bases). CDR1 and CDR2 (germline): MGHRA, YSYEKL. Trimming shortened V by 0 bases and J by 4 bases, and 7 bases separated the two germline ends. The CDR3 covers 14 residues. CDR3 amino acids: CASSQDGGYNEQFF. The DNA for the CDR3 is TGCGCCAGCAGCCAAGACGGGGGATACAATGAGCAGTTCTTC.

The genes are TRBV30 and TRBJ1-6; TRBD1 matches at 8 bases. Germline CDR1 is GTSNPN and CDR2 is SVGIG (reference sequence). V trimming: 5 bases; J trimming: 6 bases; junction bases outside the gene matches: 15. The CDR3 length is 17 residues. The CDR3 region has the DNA TGTGCCTGGTGCCTACCCGACAGGGGCGCCCCTAATTCACCCCTCCACTTT. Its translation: CAWCLPDRGAPNSPLHF. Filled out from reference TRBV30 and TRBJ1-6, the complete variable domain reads SQTIHQWPATLVQPVGSPLSLECTVEGTSNPNLYWYRQAAGRGLQLLFYSVGIGQISSEVPQNLSASRPQDRQFILSSKKLLLSDSGFYLCAWCLPDRGAPNSPLHFGNGTRLTVT.

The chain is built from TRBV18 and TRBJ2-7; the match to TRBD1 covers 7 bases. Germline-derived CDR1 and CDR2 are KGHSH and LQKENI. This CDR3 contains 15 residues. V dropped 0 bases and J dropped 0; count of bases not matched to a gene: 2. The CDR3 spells CASSPPDRRSYEQYF. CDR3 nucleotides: TGTGCCAGCTCACCACCGGACAGGCGCTCCTACGAGCAGTACTTC.

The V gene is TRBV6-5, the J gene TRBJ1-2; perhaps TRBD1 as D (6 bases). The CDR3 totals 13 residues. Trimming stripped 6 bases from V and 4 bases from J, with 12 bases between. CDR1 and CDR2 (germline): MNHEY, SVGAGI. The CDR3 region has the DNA TGTGCCAGCAGACAAGACAGGCCCTATGGCTACACCTTC. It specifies CASRQDRPYGYTF.

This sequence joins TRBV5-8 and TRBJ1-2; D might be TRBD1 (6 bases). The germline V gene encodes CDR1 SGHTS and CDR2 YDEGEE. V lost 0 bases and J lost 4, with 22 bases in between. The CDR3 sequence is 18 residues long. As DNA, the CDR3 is TGTGCCAGCAGCTTGGCCGGGGCAGGGGTTGTGGATGGCTATGGCTACACCTTC. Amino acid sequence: CASSLAGAGVVDGYGYTF.

This chain's CDR3 is CASSSWDRANYGYTF. The CDR3 DNA is TGTGCCAGCAGCTCATGGGACAGGGCTAACTATGGCTACACCTTC. The chain carries TRBV7-9 and TRBJ1-2; 9 nucleotides line up with TRBD1. From germline, CDR1 is SEHNR and CDR2 FQNEAQ (reference sequence). Trimming at V came to 4 bases and at J to 0 bases, leaving 3 bases not matched to a gene. This CDR3 spans 15 amino acids.

The CDR3 reads CASSLGPGTYEQYF. The CDR3 DNA sequence: TGCGCCAGCAGCTTGGGGCCGGGCACCTACGAGCAGTACTTC. The chain employs TRBV5-1 and TRBJ2-7, with D hard to call. Trimming took 0 bases from V and 2 from J, leaving 9 bases between them. The CDR3 is made up of 14 amino acids. Germline V CDR1 and CDR2: SGHRS, YFSETQ.

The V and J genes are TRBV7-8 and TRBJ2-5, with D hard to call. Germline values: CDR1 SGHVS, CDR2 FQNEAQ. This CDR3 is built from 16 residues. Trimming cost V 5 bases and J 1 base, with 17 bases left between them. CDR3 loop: CASSPGLGRIQETQYF. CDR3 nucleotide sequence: TGTGCCAGCAGCCCAGGATTAGGGCGGATCCAAGAGACCCAGTACTTC.

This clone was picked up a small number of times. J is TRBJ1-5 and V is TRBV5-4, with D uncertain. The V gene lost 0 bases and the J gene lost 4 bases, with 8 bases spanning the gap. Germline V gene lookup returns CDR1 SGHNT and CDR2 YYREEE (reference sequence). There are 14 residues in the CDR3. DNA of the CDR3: TGTGCCAGCAGCTTGGCCGGGGAAAATCAGCCCCAGCATTTT. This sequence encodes CASSLAGENQPQHF.

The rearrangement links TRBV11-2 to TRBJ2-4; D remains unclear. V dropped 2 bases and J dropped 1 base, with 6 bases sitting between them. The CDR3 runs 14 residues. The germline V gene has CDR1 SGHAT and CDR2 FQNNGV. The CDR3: CASSLQRAKNIQYF. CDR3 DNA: TGTGCCAGCAGCTTACAGAGGGCCAAAAACATTCAGTACTTC.